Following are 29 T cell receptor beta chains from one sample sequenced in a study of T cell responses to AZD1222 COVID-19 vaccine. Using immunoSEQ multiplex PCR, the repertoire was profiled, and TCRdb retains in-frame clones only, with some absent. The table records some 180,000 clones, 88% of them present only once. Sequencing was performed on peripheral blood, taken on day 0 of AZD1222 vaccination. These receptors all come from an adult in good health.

The CDR3 sequence is CASSFDNRVGYEQYF. DNA for the CDR3: TGTGCCAGCAGTTTCGACAACAGGGTAGGCTACGAGCAGTACTTC. The chain combines TRBV28 with TRBJ2-7; D perhaps matches TRBD1 (6 bases). CDR1 MDHEN and CDR2 SYDVKM come from the germline V gene. Trimming cost V 3 bases and J 3 bases, with 15 bases left between them. This CDR3 region has 15 residues.

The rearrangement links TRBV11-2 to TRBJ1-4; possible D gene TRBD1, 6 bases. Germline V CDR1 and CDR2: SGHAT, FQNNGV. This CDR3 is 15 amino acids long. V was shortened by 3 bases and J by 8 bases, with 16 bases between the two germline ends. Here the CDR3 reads CASSFVGHLGEKLFF. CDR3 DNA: TGTGCCAGCAGCTTCGTGGGACACCTGGGGGAAAAACTGTTTTTT. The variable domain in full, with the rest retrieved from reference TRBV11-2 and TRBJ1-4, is EAGVAQSPRYKIIEKRQSVAFWCNPISGHATLYWYQQILGQGPKLLIQFQNNGVVDDSQLPKDRFSAERLKGVDSTLKIQPAKLEDSAVYLCASSFVGHLGEKLFFGSGTQLSVL.

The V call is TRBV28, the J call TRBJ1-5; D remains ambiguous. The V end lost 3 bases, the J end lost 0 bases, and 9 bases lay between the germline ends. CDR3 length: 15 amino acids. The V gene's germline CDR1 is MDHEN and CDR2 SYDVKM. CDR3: CASSFGGFSNQPQHF. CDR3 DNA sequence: TGTGCCAGCAGTTTCGGAGGGTTTAGCAATCAGCCCCAGCATTTT.

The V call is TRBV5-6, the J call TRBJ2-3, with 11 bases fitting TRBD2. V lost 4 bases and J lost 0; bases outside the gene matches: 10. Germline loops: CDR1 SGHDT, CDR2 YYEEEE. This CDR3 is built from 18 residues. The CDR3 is CASSIPSGRITSTDTQYF. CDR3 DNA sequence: TGTGCCAGCAGCATTCCTAGCGGGAGGATCACTAGCACAGATACGCAGTATTTT.

This CDR3 reads CASSWGRGGETQYF. The CDR3 nucleotides are TGTGCCAGCAGTTGGGGCCGTGGTGGGGAGACCCAGTACTTC. The V gene is TRBV6-5, the J gene TRBJ2-5, with a possible D match to TRBD1 (5 bases). This CDR3 spans 14 amino acids. Per the germline V gene, CDR1 is MNHEY and CDR2 is SVGAGI. Trimming took 4 bases from V and 5 from J, leaving 14 bases between them.

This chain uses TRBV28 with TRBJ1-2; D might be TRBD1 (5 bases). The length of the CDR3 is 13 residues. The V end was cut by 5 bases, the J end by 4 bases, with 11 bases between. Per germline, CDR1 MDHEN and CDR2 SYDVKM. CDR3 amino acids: CASSPGFGYGYTF. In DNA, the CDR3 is TGTGCCAGCAGTCCAGGGTTCGGCTATGGCTACACCTTC.

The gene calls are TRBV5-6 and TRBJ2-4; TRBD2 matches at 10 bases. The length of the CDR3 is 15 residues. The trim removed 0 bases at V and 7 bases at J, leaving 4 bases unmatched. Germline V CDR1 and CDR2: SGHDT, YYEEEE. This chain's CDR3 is CASSLVRTSGNIQYF. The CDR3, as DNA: TGTGCCAGCAGCTTGGTACGGACTAGCGGTAACATTCAGTACTTC.

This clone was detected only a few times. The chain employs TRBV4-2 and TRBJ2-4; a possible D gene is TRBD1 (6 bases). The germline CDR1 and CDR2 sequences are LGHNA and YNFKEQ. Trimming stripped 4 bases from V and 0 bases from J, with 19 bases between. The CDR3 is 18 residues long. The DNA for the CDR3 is TGTGCCAGCAGCCCCAACGTAGGGACAAGTGTAGCCAAAAACATTCAGTACTTC. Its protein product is CASSPNVGTSVAKNIQYF.

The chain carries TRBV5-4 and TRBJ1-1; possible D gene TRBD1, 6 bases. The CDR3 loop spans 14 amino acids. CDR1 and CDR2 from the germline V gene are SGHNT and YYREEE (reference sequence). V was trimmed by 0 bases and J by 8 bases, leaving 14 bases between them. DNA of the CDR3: TGTGCCAGCAGCTTGGTTGGGGGCTCTTTGGAAGCTTTCTTT. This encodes CASSLVGGSLEAFF.

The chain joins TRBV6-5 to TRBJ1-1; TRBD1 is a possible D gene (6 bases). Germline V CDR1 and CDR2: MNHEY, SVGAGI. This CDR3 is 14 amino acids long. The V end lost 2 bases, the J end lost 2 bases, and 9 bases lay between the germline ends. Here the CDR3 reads CASSYGRGNTEAFF. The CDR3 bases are TGTGCCAGCAGTTACGGCAGGGGAAACACTGAAGCTTTCTTT.

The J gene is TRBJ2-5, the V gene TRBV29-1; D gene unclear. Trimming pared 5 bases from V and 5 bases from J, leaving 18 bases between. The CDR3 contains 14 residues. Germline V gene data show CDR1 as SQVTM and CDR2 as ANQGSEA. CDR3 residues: CSVSALVVGETQYF. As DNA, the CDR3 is TGCAGCGTTTCCGCCCTTGTAGTGGGGGAGACCCAGTACTTC.

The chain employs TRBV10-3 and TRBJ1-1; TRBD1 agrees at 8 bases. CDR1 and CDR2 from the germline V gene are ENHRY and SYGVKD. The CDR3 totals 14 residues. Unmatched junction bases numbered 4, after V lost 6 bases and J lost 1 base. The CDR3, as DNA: TGTGCCATCAGCGATACAGGGGGGAACACTGAAGCTTTCTTT. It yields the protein CAISDTGGNTEAFF.

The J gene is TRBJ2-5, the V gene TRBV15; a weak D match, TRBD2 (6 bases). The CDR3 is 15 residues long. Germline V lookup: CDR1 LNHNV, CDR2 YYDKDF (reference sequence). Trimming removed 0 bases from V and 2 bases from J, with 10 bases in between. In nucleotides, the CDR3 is TGTGCCACCAGCAGAGACGGGGGACGGCAAGAGACCCAGTACTTC. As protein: CATSRDGGRQETQYF.

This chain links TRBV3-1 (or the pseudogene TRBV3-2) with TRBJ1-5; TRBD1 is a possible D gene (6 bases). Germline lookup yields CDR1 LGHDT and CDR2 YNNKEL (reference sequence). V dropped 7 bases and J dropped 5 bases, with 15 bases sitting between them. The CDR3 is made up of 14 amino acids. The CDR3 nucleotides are TGTGCCAGCACCCAGGGGCTGAGGGATCAGCCCCAGCATTTT. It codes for CASTQGLRDQPQHF.

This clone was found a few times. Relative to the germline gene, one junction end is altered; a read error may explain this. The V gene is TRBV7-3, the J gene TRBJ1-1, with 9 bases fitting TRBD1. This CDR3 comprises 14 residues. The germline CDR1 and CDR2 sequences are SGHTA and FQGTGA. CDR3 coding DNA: TGTGCCAGCAGCCTAACAGGGGGCAACACTGAAGCTTTCTTT. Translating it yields CASSLTGGNTEAFF.

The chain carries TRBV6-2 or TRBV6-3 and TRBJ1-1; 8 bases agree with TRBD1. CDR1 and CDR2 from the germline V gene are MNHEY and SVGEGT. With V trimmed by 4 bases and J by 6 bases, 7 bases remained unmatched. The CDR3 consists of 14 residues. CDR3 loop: CASSSIDRGSEAFF. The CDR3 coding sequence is TGTGCCAGCAGTTCCATCGACAGGGGTTCTGAAGCTTTCTTT.

CDR3 loop: CASSQGMVGGNTEAFF. The CDR3 nucleotides read TGTGCCAGCAGCCAAGGGATGGTCGGGGGGAACACTGAAGCTTTCTTT. The rearrangement links TRBV3-1 (or the pseudogene TRBV3-2) to TRBJ1-1; a possible D gene is TRBD1 (5 bases). Per germline, CDR1 LGHDT and CDR2 YNNKEL (reference sequence). Trimming stripped 1 base from V and 1 base from J, with 13 bases between. This CDR3 is built from 16 residues.

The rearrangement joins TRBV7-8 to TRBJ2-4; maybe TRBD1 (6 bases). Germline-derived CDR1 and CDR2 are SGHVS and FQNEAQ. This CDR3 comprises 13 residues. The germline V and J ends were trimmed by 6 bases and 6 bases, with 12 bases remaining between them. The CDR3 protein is CASRPGTPNIQYF. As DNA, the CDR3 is TGTGCCAGCAGACCCGGGACACCAAACATTCAGTACTTC.

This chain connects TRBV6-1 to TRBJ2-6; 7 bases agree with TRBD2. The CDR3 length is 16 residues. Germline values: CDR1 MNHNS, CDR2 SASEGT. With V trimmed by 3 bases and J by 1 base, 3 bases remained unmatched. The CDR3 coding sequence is TGTGCCAGCAGTGATTGGGAGGGGTCTGGGGCCAACGTCCTGACTTTC. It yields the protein CASSDWEGSGANVLTF.

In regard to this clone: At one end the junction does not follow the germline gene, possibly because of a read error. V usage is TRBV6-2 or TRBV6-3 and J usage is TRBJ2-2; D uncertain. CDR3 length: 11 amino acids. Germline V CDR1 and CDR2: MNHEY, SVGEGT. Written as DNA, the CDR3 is TGTGCCAGCAGTTCAGAGACCTTGGTAGTTTTT. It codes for CASSSETLVVF.

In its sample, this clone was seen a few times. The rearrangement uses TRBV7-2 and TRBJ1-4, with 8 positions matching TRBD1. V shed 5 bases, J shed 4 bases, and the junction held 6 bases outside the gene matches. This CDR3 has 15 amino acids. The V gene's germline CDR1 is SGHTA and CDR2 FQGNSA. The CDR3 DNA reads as TGTGCCAGCAGCCCCGGGGACAGGATTAATGAAAAACTGTTTTTT. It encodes CASSPGDRINEKLFF.

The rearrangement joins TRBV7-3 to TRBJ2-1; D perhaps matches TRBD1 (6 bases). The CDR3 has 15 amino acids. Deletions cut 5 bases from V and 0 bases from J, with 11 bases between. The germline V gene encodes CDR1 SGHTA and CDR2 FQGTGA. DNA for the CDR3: TGTGCCAGCAGCGGGGGCCGGAGCTCCTACAATGAGCAGTTCTTC. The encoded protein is CASSGGRSSYNEQFF.

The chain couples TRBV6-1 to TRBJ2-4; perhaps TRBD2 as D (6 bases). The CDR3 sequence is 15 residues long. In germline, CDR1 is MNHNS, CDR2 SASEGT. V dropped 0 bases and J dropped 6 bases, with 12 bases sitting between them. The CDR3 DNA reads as TGTGCCAGCAGTGAAGCCTGGAAGGGAGGAAACATTCAGTACTTC. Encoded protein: CASSEAWKGGNIQYF.

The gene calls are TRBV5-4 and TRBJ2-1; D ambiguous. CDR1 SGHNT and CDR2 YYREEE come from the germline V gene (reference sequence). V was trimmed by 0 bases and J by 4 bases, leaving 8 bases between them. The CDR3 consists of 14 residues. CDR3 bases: TGTGCCAGCAGCTTGGAGGGCACGTACAATGAGCAGTTCTTC. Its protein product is CASSLEGTYNEQFF.

The CDR3, as DNA: TGCGCCAGCAGCTTCAAGGGCTCCTCCACAGATACGCAGTATTTT. Its protein product is CASSFKGSSTDTQYF. V and J are TRBV5-1 and TRBJ2-3; no firm D call. Germline-derived CDR1 and CDR2 are SGHRS and YFSETQ. This CDR3 comprises 15 residues. Trimming pared 2 bases from V and 2 bases from J, leaving 12 bases between.

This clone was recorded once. CDR3 nucleotide sequence: TGCGCCAGCGACCCTTCAGGACAGGCGAGCTATGGCTACACCTTC. Its translation is CASDPSGQASYGYTF. The rearrangement joins TRBV5-1 to TRBJ1-2; 7 nucleotides align to TRBD1. The V gene end was trimmed by 7 bases and the J gene end by 4 bases; junction bases not matched to a gene: 13. CDR1 SGHRS and CDR2 YFSETQ come from the germline V gene. This CDR3 has 15 amino acids.

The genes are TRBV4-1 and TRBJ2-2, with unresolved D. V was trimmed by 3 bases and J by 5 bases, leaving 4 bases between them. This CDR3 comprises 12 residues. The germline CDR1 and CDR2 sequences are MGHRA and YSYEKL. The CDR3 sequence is CASSQPTGELFF. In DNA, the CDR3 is TGCGCCAGCAGCCAGCCTACCGGGGAGCTGTTTTTT.

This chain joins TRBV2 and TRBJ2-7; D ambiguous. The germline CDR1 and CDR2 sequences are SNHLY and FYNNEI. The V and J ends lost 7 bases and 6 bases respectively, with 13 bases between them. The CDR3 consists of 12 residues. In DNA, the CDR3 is TGTGCCAGCAAATTCGGGTCGACCGAGCAGTACTTC. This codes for CASKFGSTEQYF.

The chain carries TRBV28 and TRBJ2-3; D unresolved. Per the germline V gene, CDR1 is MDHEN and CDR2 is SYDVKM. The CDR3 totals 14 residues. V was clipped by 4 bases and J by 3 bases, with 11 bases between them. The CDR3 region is CASSYGVGTDTQYF. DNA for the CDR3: TGTGCCAGCAGTTATGGGGTTGGAACAGATACGCAGTATTTT.